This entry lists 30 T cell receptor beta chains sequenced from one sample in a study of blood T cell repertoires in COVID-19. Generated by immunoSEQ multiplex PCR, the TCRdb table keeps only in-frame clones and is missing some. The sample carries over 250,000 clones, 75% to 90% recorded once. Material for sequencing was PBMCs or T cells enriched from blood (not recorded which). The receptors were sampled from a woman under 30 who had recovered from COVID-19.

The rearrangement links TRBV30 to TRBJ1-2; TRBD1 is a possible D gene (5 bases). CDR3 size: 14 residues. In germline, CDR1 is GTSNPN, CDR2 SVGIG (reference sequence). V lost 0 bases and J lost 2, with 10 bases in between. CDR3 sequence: CAWSVGPANYGYTF. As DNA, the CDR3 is TGTGCCTGGAGTGTGGGGCCAGCAAACTATGGCTACACCTTC.

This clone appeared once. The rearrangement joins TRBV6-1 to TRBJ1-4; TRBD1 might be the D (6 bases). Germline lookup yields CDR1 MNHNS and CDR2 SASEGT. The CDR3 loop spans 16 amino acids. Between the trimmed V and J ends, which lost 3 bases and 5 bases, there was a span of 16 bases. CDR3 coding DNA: TGTGCCAGCAGTGACCCGGGACAAATAATGAATGAAAAACTGTTTTTT. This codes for CASSDPGQIMNEKLFF.

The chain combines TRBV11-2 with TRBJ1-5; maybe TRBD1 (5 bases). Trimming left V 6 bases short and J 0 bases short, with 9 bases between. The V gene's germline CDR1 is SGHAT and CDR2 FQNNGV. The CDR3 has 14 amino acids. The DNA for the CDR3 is TGTGCCAGCAGTGACAGCGATAGCAATCAGCCCCAGCATTTT. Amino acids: CASSDSDSNQPQHF. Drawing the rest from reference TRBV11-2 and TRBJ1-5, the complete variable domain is EAGVAQSPRYKIIEKRQSVAFWCNPISGHATLYWYQQILGQGPKLLIQFQNNGVVDDSQLPKDRFSAERLKGVDSTLKIQPAKLEDSAVYLCASSDSDSNQPQHFGDGTRLSIL.

The CDR3 nucleotides are TGTGCCAGCACATACTCCGGCTCTGGAAACACCATATATTTT. Its translation is CASTYSGSGNTIYF. This chain joins TRBV6-5 and TRBJ1-3; no firm D call. Trimming left V 7 bases short and J 0 bases short, with 10 bases between. The CDR3 sequence is 14 residues long. Germline values: CDR1 MNHEY, CDR2 SVGAGI.

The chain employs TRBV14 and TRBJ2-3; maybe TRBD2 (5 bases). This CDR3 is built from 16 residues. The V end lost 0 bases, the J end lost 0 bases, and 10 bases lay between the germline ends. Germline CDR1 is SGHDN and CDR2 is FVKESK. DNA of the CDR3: TGTGCCAGCAGCCAAGATATCGAGCGGAGCACAGATACGCAGTATTTT. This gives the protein CASSQDIERSTDTQYF.

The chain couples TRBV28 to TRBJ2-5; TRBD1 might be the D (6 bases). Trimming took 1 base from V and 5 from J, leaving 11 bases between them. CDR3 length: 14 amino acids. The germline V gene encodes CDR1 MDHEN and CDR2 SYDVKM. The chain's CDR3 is CASSLLGHYETQYF. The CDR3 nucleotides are TGTGCCAGCAGTTTATTGGGACACTACGAGACCCAGTACTTC.

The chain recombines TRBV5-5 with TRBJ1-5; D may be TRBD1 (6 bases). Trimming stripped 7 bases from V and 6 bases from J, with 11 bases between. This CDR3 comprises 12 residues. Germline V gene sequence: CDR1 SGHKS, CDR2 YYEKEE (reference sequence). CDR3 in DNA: TGTGCCAGCGGGGGGGCGGGTCAGCCCCAGCATTTT. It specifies CASGGAGQPQHF.

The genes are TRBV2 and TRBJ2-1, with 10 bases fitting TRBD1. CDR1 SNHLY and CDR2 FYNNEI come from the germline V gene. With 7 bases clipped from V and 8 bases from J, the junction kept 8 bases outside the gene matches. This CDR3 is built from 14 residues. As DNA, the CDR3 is TGTGCCAGCAAGAGGGACAGGGGACTTGATGAGCAGTTCTTC. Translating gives CASKRDRGLDEQFF. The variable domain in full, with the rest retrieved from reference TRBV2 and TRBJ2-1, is EPEVTQTPSHQVTQMGQEVILRCVPISNHLYFYWYRQILGQKVEFLVSFYNNEISEKSEIFDDQFSVERPDGSNFTLKIRSTKLEDSAMYFCASKRDRGLDEQFFGPGTRLTVL.

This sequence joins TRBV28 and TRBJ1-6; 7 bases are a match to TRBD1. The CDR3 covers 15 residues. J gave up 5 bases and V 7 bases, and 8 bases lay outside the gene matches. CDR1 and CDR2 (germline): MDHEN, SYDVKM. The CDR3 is CASNAQGPDNSPLHF. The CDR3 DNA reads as TGTGCCAGCAATGCACAGGGGCCAGATAATTCACCCCTCCACTTT.

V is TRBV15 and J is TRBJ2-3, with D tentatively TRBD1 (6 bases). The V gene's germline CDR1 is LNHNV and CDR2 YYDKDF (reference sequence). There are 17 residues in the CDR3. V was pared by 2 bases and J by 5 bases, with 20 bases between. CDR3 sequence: CATSRPEGHPLGDTQYF. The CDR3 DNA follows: TGTGCCACCAGCAGACCCGAGGGACACCCCTTGGGAGATACGCAGTATTTT.

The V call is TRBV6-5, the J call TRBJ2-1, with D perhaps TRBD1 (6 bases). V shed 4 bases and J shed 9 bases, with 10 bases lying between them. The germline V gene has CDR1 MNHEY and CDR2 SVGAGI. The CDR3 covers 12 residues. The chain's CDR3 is CASSSTGIEQFF. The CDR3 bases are TGTGCCAGCAGTTCAACAGGGATTGAGCAGTTCTTC.

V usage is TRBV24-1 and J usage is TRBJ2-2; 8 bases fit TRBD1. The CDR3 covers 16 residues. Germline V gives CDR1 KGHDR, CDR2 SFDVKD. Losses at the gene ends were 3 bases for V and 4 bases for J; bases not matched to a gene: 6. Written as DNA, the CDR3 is TGTGCCACCAGTGATACCGTGACAGGGGCCACCGGGGAGCTGTTTTTT. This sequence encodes CATSDTVTGATGELFF.

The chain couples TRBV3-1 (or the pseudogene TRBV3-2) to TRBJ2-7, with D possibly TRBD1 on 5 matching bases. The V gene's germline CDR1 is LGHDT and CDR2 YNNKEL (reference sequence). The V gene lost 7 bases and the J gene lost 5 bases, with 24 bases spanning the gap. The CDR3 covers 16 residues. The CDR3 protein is CASTIGRTNGSDEQYF. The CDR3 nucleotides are TGTGCCAGCACCATCGGTAGGACAAATGGGTCGGACGAGCAGTACTTC.

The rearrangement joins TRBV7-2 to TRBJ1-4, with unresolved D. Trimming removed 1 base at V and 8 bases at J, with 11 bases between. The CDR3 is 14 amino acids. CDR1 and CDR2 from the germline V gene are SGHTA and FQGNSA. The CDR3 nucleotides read TGTGCCAGCAGCTTAGGATCCACCTACGAAAAACTGTTTTTT. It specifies CASSLGSTYEKLFF.

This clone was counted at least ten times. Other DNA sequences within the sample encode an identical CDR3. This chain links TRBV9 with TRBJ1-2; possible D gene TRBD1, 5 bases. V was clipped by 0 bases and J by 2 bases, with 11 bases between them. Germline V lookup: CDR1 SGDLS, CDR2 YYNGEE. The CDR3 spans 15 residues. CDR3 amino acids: CASSVGQGPNYGYTF. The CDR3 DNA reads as TGTGCCAGCAGCGTAGGGCAGGGCCCCAACTATGGCTACACCTTC.

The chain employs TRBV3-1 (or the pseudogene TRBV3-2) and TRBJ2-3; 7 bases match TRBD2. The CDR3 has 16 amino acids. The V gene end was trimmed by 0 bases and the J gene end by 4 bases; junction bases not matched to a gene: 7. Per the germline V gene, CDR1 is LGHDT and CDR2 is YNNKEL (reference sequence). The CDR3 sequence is CASSQEGGGGADTQYF. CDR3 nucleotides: TGTGCCAGCAGCCAAGAAGGCGGGGGAGGGGCAGATACGCAGTATTTT.

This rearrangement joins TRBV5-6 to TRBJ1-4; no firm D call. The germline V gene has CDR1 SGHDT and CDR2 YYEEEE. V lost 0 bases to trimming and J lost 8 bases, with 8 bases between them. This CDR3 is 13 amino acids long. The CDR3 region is CASSLADWEKLFF. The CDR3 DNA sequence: TGTGCCAGCAGCTTGGCCGACTGGGAAAAACTGTTTTTT. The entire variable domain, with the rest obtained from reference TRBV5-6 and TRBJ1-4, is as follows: DAGVTQSPTHLIKTRGQQVTLRCSPKSGHDTVSWYQQALGQGPQFIFQYYEEEERQRGNFPDRFSGHQFPNYSSELNVNALLLGDSALYLCASSLADWEKLFFGSGTQLSVL.

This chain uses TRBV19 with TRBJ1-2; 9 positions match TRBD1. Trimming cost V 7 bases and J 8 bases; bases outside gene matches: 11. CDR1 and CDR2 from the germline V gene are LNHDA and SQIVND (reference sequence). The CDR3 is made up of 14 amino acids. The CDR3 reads CASTPQGQGVGYTF. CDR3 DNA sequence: TGTGCCAGTACCCCACAGGGACAGGGCGTAGGCTACACCTTC.

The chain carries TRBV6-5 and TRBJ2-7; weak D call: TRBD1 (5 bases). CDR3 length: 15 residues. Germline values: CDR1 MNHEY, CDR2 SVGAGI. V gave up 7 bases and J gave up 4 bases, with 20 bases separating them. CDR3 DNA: TGTGCCAGCACCGACCCAGGGAAGTTTCCGTACGAGCAGTACTTC. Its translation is CASTDPGKFPYEQYF.

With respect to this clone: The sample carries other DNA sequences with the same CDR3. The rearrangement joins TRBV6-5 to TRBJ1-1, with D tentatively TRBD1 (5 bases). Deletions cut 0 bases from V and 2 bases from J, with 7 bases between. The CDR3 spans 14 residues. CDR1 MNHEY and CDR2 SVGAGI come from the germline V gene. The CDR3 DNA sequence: TGTGCCAGCAGTTACTCCGGGGGTAACACTGAAGCTTTCTTT. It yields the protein CASSYSGGNTEAFF.

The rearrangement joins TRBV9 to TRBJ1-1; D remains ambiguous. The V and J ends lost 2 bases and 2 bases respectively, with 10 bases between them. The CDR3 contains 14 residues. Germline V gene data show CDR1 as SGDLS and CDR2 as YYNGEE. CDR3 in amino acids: CASSVRPENTEAFF. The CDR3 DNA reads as TGTGCCAGCAGCGTCCGCCCAGAAAACACTGAAGCTTTCTTT. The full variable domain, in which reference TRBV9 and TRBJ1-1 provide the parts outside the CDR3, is DSGVTQTPKHLITATGQRVTLRCSPRSGDLSVYWYQQSLDQGLQFLIQYYNGEERAKGNILERFSAQQFPDLHSELNLSSLELGDSALYFCASSVRPENTEAFFGQGTRLTVV.

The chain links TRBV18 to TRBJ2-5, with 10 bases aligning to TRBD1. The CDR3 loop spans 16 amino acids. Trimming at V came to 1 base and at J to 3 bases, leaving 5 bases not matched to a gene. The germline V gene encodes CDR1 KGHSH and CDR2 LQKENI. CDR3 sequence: CASSPLPGTGEETQYF. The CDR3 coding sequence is TGTGCCAGCTCACCACTTCCGGGGACAGGGGAAGAGACCCAGTACTTC.

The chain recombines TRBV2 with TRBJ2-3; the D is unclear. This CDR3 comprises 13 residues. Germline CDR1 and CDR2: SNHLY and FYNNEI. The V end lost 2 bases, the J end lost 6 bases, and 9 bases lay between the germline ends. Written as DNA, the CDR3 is TGTGCCAGCAGTGAAAACCTAGTGGATACGCAGTATTTT. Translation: CASSENLVDTQYF.

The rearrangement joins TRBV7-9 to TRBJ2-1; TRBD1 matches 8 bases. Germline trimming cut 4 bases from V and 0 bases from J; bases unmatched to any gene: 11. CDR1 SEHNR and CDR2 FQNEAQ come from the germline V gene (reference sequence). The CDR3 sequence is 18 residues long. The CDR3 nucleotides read TGTGCCAGCAGCTCAGACAGGACAGGGATTCCCTCCTACAATGAGCAGTTCTTC. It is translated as CASSSDRTGIPSYNEQFF.

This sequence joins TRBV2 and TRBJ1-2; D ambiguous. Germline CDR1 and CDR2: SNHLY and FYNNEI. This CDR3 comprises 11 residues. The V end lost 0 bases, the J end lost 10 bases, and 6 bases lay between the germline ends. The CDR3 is CASSEAEPYTF. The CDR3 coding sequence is TGTGCCAGCAGTGAAGCAGAGCCCTACACCTTC.

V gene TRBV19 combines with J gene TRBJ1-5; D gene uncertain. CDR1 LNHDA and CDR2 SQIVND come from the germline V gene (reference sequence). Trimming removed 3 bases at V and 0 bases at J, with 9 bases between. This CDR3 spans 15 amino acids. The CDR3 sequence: CASSIREYSNQPQHF. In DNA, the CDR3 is TGTGCCAGTAGTATCCGGGAATATAGCAATCAGCCCCAGCATTTT.

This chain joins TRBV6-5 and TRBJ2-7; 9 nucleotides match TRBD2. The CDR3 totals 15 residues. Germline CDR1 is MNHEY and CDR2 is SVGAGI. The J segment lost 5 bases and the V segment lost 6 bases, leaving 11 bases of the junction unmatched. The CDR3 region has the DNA TGTGCCAGCAGCTGGACTAGCGCTCGGTCCGACGAGCAGTACTTC. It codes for CASSWTSARSDEQYF.

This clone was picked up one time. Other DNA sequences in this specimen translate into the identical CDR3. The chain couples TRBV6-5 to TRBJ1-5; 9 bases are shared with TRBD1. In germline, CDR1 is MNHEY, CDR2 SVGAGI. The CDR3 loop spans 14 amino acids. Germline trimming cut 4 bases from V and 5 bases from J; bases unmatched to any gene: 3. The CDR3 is CASSLRTGDQPQHF. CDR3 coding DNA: TGTGCCAGCAGTTTACGGACAGGGGATCAGCCCCAGCATTTT.

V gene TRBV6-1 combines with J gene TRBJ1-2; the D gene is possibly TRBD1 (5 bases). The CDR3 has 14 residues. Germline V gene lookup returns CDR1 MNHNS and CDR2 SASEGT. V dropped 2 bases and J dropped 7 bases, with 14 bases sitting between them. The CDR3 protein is CASSEQQGFLGYTF. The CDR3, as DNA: TGTGCCAGCAGTGAACAGCAGGGATTTCTTGGCTACACCTTC.

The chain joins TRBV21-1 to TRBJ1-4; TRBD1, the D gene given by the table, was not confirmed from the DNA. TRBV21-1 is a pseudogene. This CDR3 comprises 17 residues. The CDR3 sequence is CASSLSARDRVHEKLFF. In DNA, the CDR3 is TGTGCCAGCAGCCTTAGCGCCCGGGACAGGGTACATGAAAAACTGTTTTTT.